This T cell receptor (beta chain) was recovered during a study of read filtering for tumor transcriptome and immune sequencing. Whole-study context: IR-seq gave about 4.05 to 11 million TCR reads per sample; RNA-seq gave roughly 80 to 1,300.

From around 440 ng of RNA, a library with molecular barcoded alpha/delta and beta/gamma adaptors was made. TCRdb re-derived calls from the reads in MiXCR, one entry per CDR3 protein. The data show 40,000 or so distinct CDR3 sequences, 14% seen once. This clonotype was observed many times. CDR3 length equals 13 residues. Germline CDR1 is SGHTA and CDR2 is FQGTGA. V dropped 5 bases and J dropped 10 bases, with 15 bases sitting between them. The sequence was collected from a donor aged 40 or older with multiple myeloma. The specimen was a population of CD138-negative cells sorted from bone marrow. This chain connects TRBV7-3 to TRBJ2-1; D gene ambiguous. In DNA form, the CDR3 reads TGTGCCAGCAGCCAGACCCTAGGACCAGAGCAGTTCTTC. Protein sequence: CASSQTLGPEQFF.